Below are 5 T cell receptor beta chains sequenced from a single sample in a study of identical twins. TCRdb recomputed calls from the 5' RACE reads with MiXCR, one row per CDR3 protein. The data contain some 900,000 distinct CDR3 sequences, 12% of them singletons. The same data also contributed to another study, on yellow fever vaccine responses in identical twins.

Sequencing was done on a sample of PBMCs. These receptors were collected from a woman under 30 in good health.

The J gene is TRBJ2-3, the V gene TRBV9; 7 nucleotides align to TRBD2. The CDR3 has 17 amino acids. The germline V gene has CDR1 SGDLS and CDR2 YYNGEE. Losses at the gene ends were 1 base for V and 4 bases for J; bases not matched to a gene: 12. The DNA for the CDR3 is TGTGCCAGCAGCGTAAAGGAGGCGCGGGGGAACCCAGATACGCAGTATTTT. Its translation is CASSVKEARGNPDTQYF.

Many counts were recorded for this clonotype. The V call is TRBV5-8, the J call TRBJ2-3; possibly TRBD2 for D (5 bases). Trimming removed 0 bases at V and 0 bases at J, with 14 bases between. CDR1 is SGHTS and CDR2 is YDEGEE in the germline V gene. This CDR3 comprises 17 residues. Here the CDR3 DNA reads TGTGCCAGCAGCTTGGTTCGGTGGGAGATGAGCACAGATACGCAGTATTTT. This gives the protein CASSLVRWEMSTDTQYF. The full variable domain, completed using reference TRBV5-8 and TRBJ2-3, is EAGVTQSPTHLIKTRGQQATLRCSPISGHTSVYWYQQALGLGLQFLLWYDEGEERNRGNFPPRFSGRQFPNYSSELNVNALELEDSALYLCASSLVRWEMSTDTQYFGPGTRLTVL.

This clonotype was counted only a few times. This sequence joins TRBV4-1 and TRBJ2-7; either TRBD1 or TRBD2 may fit D (5 bases each). The CDR3 contains 15 residues. Germline lookup yields CDR1 MGHRA and CDR2 YSYEKL. V was cut by 4 bases and J by 2 bases, with 15 bases left in between. CDR3 amino acids: CASSPGPLETYEQYF. The CDR3 DNA follows: TGCGCCAGCAGCCCGGGACCGCTGGAAACCTACGAGCAGTACTTC.

This chain joins TRBV6-5 and TRBJ2-7; no clear D. In germline, CDR1 is MNHEY, CDR2 SVGAGI. CDR3 length: 14 amino acids. Trimming shortened V by 0 bases and J by 0 bases, and 6 bases separated the two germline ends. CDR3 protein: CASSYSRFSYEQYF. CDR3 bases: TGTGCCAGCAGTTACTCAAGGTTCTCCTACGAGCAGTACTTC.

This clonotype was observed a few times. The V and J genes are TRBV20-1 and TRBJ2-4; D might be TRBD1 (6 bases). The CDR3 contains 15 residues. V dropped 6 bases and J dropped 1 base, with 16 bases sitting between them. Germline assignment: CDR1 DFQATT and CDR2 SNEGSKA (reference sequence). CDR3 amino acids: CSAEQGPGAKNIQYF. The CDR3 DNA is TGCAGTGCAGAACAGGGTCCGGGGGCCAAAAACATTCAGTACTTC.